This T cell receptor beta chain appears in the sequencing data of a study of blood T cell repertoires in COVID-19. On the study more broadly: The United States, Italy and Spain provided the acute and convalescent COVID-19 samples. The analysed material was cDNA or gDNA that came from T cells, B-cell-depleted T cells, or PBMCs.

Repertoires were generated with immunoSEQ multiplex PCR, while TCRdb's copy carries only in-frame clones and drops some. The table records 150,000 to 200,000 clones, around 86% of them present only once. This clone turned up a few times. The receptor's source is a man aged 40-49 years with acute or convalescent COVID-19. The sequencing sample was made of peripheral blood.

As DNA, the CDR3 is TGTGCCAGCAGTTTATCGGGGCCCGAAAACACTGAAGCTTTCTTT. Translation: CASSLSGPENTEAFF. V gene TRBV27 combines with J gene TRBJ1-1; D might be TRBD1 (5 bases). Germline V lookup: CDR1 MNHEY, CDR2 SMNVEV (reference sequence). The length of the CDR3 is 15 residues. V was pared by 0 bases and J by 2 bases, with 10 bases between.